The next 18 T cell receptor beta chains were all read from a single sample in a study of siplizumab effects on memory and regulatory T cells. Sequencing used immunoSEQ multiplex PCR; TCRdb keeps in-frame clones, though not all of them. This sample has around 100,000 clones, with about 91% found just once. Sequencing used CD4+ T cells sorted from blood. The receptors shown here come from a human donor in good health.

The chain carries TRBV9 and TRBJ1-5; maybe TRBD1 (6 bases). Germline V gene lookup returns CDR1 SGDLS and CDR2 YYNGEE. Trimming cost V 4 bases and J 7 bases, with 15 bases left between them. This CDR3 comprises 14 residues. CDR3 residues: CASSPAGAGQPQHF. In DNA form, the CDR3 reads TGTGCCAGCAGCCCAGCAGGGGCGGGACAGCCCCAGCATTTT.

The rearrangement uses TRBV5-6 and TRBJ1-4; D may be TRBD1 (5 bases). CDR3 length: 15 amino acids. The germline V and J ends were trimmed by 1 base and 3 bases, with 10 bases remaining between them. Germline CDR1 reads SGHDT; CDR2 reads YYEEEE. The CDR3 DNA follows: TGTGCCAGCAGCTTGTTCGTACAGGCTAATGAAAAACTGTTTTTT. This codes for CASSLFVQANEKLFF.

Details on this clone: This sample also contains other DNA sequences that code for the same CDR3. The J gene is TRBJ1-2, the V gene TRBV5-4, with a possible D match to TRBD1 (5 bases). Trimming removed 4 bases at V and 5 bases at J, with 15 bases between. The length of the CDR3 is 14 residues. Germline CDR1 reads SGHNT; CDR2 reads YYREEE (reference sequence). DNA of the CDR3: TGTGCCAGCAGCGGCGGGGGGAGGTATTATGGCTACACCTTC. Translation: CASSGGGRYYGYTF.

This chain joins TRBV25-1 and TRBJ1-1, with 7 bases fitting TRBD1. Per the germline V gene, CDR1 is MGHDK and CDR2 is SYGVNS. The CDR3 totals 11 residues. The V gene end was trimmed by 3 bases and the J gene end by 11 bases; junction bases not matched to a gene: 3. The CDR3 DNA reads TGTGCCAGCAGTGACACAGGGGCTGCTTTCTTT. The encoded protein is CASSDTGAAFF. Full variable domain (missing parts from reference TRBV25-1 and TRBJ1-1): EADIYQTPRYLVIGTGKKITLECSQTMGHDKMYWYQQDPGMELHLIHYSYGVNSTEKGDLSSESTVSRIRTEHFPLTLESARPSHTSQYLCASSDTGAAFFGQGTRLTVV.

The chain employs TRBV28 and TRBJ2-3, with TRBD2 matching over 12 bases. Germline V gives CDR1 MDHEN, CDR2 SYDVKM. The V gene end was trimmed by 4 bases and the J gene end by 2 bases; junction bases not matched to a gene: 4. CDR3 size: 16 residues. Written as DNA, the CDR3 is TGTGCCAGCAGTTCAACTAGCGGGGGGTTCACAGATACGCAGTATTTT. Translation: CASSSTSGGFTDTQYF. The whole variable domain, remainder taken from reference TRBV28 and TRBJ2-3, is DVKVTQSSRYLVKRTGEKVFLECVQDMDHENMFWYRQDPGLGLRLIYFSYDVKMKEKGDIPEGYSVSREKKERFSLILESASTNQTSMYLCASSSTSGGFTDTQYFGPGTRLTVL.

This clone appeared a single time. CDR3 amino acids: CASSPITGLGTEAFF. CDR3 nucleotide sequence: TGTGCCAGCAGCCCTATTACAGGGTTGGGCACTGAAGCTTTCTTT. This chain connects TRBV28 to TRBJ1-1, with TRBD1 as a possible D gene (6 bases). The CDR3 is 15 residues long. The V gene's germline CDR1 is MDHEN and CDR2 SYDVKM. V shed 6 bases and J shed 4 bases, with 18 bases lying between them.

J is TRBJ1-1 and V is TRBV19; 8 nucleotides align to TRBD1. Germline V CDR1 and CDR2: LNHDA, SQIVND (reference sequence). V gave up 5 bases and J gave up 11 bases; unmatched junction bases: 16. CDR3 length: 15 amino acids. The DNA for the CDR3 is TGTGCCAGTAGTGCAAGACAGGGGACACCTTCGGATGCTTTCTTT. Its protein product is CASSARQGTPSDAFF.

The chain carries TRBV5-1 and TRBJ2-5; 11 bases fit TRBD2. V shed 1 base, J shed 4 bases, and the junction held 9 bases outside the gene matches. The germline CDR1 and CDR2 sequences are SGHRS and YFSETQ. This CDR3 has 17 amino acids. Here the CDR3 reads CASSLRSLAGEIETQYF. The CDR3 DNA follows: TGCGCCAGCAGCTTGAGGTCACTAGCGGGGGAGATAGAGACCCAGTACTTC. Full variable domain (rest looked up from reference TRBV5-1 and TRBJ2-5): KAGVTQTPRYLIKTRGQQVTLSCSPISGHRSVSWYQQTPGQGLQFLFEYFSETQRNKGNFPGRFSGRQFSNSRSEMNVSTLELGDSALYLCASSLRSLAGEIETQYFGPGTRLLVL.

The chain has TRBV7-9 and TRBJ2-2; D is unresolved. V lost 1 base and J lost 4, with 7 bases in between. CDR1 SEHNR and CDR2 FQNEAQ come from the germline V gene (reference sequence). This CDR3 has 14 residues. CDR3 bases: TGTGCCAGCAGCTTAGTTGGTCTCACCGGGGAGCTGTTTTTT. Protein product: CASSLVGLTGELFF.

The CDR3 coding sequence is TGCAGCGTTGAAAATCCTAGCGGGGAGACCCAGTACTTC. It encodes CSVENPSGETQYF. The chain combines TRBV29-1 with TRBJ2-5, with 8 bases matching TRBD2. Germline V gene lookup returns CDR1 SQVTM and CDR2 ANQGSEA. The CDR3 is 13 amino acids. V was pared by 2 bases and J by 5 bases, with 4 bases of the junction left unmatched.

The chain combines TRBV18 with TRBJ2-3; 8 nucleotides line up with TRBD1. Germline trimming cut 2 bases from V and 1 base from J; bases unmatched to any gene: 8. The CDR3 has 17 amino acids. Germline CDR1 and CDR2: KGHSH and LQKENI. CDR3 protein: CASSPGSGQGRTDTQYF. The CDR3 DNA reads as TGTGCCAGCTCACCAGGTTCAGGACAGGGTCGCACAGATACGCAGTATTTT.

V gene TRBV25-1 combines with J gene TRBJ1-1; tentative D call: TRBD1 (6 bases). V was pared by 5 bases and J by 0 bases, with 10 bases between. This CDR3 has 14 residues. Germline V gene lookup returns CDR1 MGHDK and CDR2 SYGVNS. In nucleotides, the CDR3 is TGTGCCAGCAGTTCCGGGACAATGAACACTGAAGCTTTCTTT. Residues: CASSSGTMNTEAFF. The entire variable domain, with the rest obtained from reference TRBV25-1 and TRBJ1-1, is as follows: EADIYQTPRYLVIGTGKKITLECSQTMGHDKMYWYQQDPGMELHLIHYSYGVNSTEKGDLSSESTVSRIRTEHFPLTLESARPSHTSQYLCASSSGTMNTEAFFGQGTRLTVV.

The rearrangement uses TRBV7-3 and TRBJ2-5; 8 bases are shared with TRBD2. Germline CDR1 and CDR2: SGHTA and FQGTGA. The CDR3 covers 17 residues. Trimming at V came to 5 bases and at J to 5 bases, leaving 16 bases not matched to a gene. In DNA, the CDR3 is TGTGCCAGCAGCCCAGAGCCCGGGAGGGGGGGATTTGAGACCCAGTACTTC. It encodes CASSPEPGRGGFETQYF.

J is TRBJ1-3 and V is TRBV6-5; D is possibly TRBD1 (5 bases). Germline CDR1 is MNHEY and CDR2 is SVGAGI. This CDR3 has 14 amino acids. V lost 6 bases to trimming and J lost 0 bases, with 9 bases between them. Written as DNA, the CDR3 is TGTGCCAGCAGCCCTGACAGCTCTGGAAACACCATATATTTT. It yields the protein CASSPDSSGNTIYF.

The V call is TRBV7-2, the J call TRBJ2-7; TRBD2 matches at 9 bases. The CDR3 has 16 amino acids. Looked up from germline, CDR1 is SGHTA and CDR2 is FQGNSA. Unmatched junction bases numbered 4, after V lost 0 bases and J lost 1 base. The CDR3 bases are TGTGCCAGCAGCTTAGCCAGCGGGGGGTTATCCTACGAGCAGTACTTC. Protein: CASSLASGGLSYEQYF.

This chain joins TRBV9 and TRBJ2-1, with no clear D. V dropped 0 bases and J dropped 9 bases, with 13 bases sitting between them. Germline values: CDR1 SGDLS, CDR2 YYNGEE. This CDR3 has 14 residues. CDR3 protein: CASSVAPEFGEQFF. DNA of the CDR3: TGTGCCAGCAGCGTAGCCCCGGAATTTGGTGAGCAGTTCTTC. The full variable domain, rest sourced from reference TRBV9 and TRBJ2-1, is DSGVTQTPKHLITATGQRVTLRCSPRSGDLSVYWYQQSLDQGLQFLIQYYNGEERAKGNILERFSAQQFPDLHSELNLSSLELGDSALYFCASSVAPEFGEQFFGPGTRLTVL.

The V gene is TRBV29-1, the J gene TRBJ1-1; 9 nucleotides agree with TRBD1. CDR3 length equals 15 residues. V lost 1 base, J lost 4 bases, and 7 bases stayed unmatched. Germline V lookup: CDR1 SQVTM, CDR2 ANQGSEA. CDR3 loop: CSVEVPWDRVTEAFF. CDR3 sequence (DNA): TGCAGCGTTGAAGTCCCCTGGGACAGGGTCACTGAAGCTTTCTTT.

The chain carries TRBV2 and TRBJ1-6, with 9 bases fitting TRBD1. V was pared by 8 bases and J by 6 bases, with 11 bases of the junction left unmatched. The germline V gene has CDR1 SNHLY and CDR2 FYNNEI. This CDR3 has 16 residues. The CDR3 DNA sequence: TGTGCCAGCCGCAAGGACAGGGGATCTTCTAATTCACCCCTCCACTTT. It translates to CASRKDRGSSNSPLHF.